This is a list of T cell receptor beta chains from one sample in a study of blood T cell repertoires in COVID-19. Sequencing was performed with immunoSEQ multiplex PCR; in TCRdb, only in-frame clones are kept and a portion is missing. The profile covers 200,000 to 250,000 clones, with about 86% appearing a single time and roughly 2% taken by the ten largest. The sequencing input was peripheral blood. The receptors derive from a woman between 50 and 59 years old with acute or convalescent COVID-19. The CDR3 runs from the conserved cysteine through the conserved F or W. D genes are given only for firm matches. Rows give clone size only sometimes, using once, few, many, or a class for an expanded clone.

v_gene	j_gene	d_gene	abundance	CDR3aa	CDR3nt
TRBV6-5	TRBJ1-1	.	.	CASSYSRRNTEAFF	TGTGCCAGCAGTTACTCCAGAAGGAACACTGAAGCTTTCTTT
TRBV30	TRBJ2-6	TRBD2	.	CAWSVKASGAGANVLTF	TGTGCCTGGAGTGTAAAGGCTAGCGGGGCTGGGGCCAACGTCCTGACTTTC
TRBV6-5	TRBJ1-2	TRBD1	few	CASSSQGGHYGYTF	TGTGCCAGCAGTTCCCAGGGGGGCCACTATGGCTACACCTTC
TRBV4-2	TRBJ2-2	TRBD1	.	CASSQEGQGANTGELFF	TGTGCCAGCAGCCAGGAGGGACAGGGGGCAAACACCGGGGAGCTGTTTTTT
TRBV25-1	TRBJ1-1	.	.	CASSVGQGKAFF	TGTGCCAGCAGCGTAGGCCAGGGAAAAGCTTTCTTT
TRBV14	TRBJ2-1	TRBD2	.	CASSQDWGGEQFF	TGTGCCAGCAGCCAAGATTGGGGGGGTGAGCAGTTCTTC
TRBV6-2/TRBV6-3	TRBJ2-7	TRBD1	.	CASSYDRAYEQYF	TGTGCCAGCAGTTATGACAGGGCGTACGAGCAGTACTTC
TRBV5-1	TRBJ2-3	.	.	CASSSEGGTTRDTQYF	TGCGCCAGCAGCTCGGAAGGGGGGACTACCAGGGATACGCAGTATTTT
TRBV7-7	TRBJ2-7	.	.	CASSFREFYEQYF	TGTGCCAGCAGCTTTCGGGAGTTTTACGAGCAGTACTTC
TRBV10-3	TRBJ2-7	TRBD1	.	CAIRPGQAYDEQYF	TGTGCCATCAGACCGGGACAGGCCTACGACGAGCAGTACTTC
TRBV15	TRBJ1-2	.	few	CATSRDLFGYKTRVGGYTF	TGTGCCACCAGCAGAGATCTCTTTGGGTACAAAACACGGGTAGGAGGCTACACCTTC